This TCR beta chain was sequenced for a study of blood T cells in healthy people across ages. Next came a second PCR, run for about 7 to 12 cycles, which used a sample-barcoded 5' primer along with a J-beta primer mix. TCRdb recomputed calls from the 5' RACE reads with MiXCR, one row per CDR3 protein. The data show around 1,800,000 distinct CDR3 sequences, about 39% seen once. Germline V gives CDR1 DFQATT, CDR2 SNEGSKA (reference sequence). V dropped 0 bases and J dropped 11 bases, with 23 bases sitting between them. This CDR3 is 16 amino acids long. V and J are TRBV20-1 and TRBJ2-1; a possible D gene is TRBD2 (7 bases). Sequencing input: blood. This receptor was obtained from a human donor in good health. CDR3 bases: TGCAGTGCTAGAGATATGGGGGGGGGCACAACGGAAAAGCAGTTCTTC. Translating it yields CSARDMGGGTTEKQFF.